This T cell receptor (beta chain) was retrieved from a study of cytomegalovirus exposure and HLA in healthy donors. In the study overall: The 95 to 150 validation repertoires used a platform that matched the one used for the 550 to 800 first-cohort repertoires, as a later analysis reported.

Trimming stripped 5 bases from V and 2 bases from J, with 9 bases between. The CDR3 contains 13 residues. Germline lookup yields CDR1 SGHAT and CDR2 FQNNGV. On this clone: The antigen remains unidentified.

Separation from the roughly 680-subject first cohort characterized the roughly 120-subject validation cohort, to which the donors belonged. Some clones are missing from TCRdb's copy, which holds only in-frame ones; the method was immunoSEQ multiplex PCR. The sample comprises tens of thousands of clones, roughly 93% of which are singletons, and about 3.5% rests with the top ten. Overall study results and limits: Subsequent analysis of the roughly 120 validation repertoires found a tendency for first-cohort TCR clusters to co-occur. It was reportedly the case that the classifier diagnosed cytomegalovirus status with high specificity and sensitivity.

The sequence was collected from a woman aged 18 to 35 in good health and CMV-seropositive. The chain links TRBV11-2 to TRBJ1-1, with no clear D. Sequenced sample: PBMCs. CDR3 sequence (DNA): TGTGCCAGCAGCCTGTCCTATAACACTGAAGCTTTCTTT. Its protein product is CASSLSYNTEAFF.